A selection of T cell receptor beta chains follows, all from one sample in a study of blood T cell repertoires in COVID-19. The data were produced by immunoSEQ multiplex PCR, yet TCRdb's version contains in-frame clones alone and is incomplete. The sample includes approximately 80,000 clones, about 88% of them seen just once. The sample taken for sequencing was peripheral blood. These receptors were obtained from a human donor in a cohort sampled during active COVID-19. CDR3s include the opening cysteine and the closing phenylalanine or tryptophan. The D gene is left open where the match is weak. The size of a clone is reported for some rows only, either as once, few or many, or as a class for expanded clones.

>TRBV9|NA|15|TRBD2|TRBJ2-3
TGTGCCAGCAGCGTAGTAGCGGGGAGCACAGATACGCAGTATTTT
CASSVVAGSTDTQYF
>TRBV7-3|few|16|TRBD2|TRBJ2-3
TGTGCCAGCAGCTATTCCTCAGCGGGGGGCACAGATACGCAGTATTTT
CASSYSSAGGTDTQYF
>TRBV9|NA|16|NA|TRBJ1-1
TGTGCCAGCACCCGCTTAGGGGGGGCGAAAGACACTGAAGCTTTCTTT
CASTRLGGAKDTEAFF
>TRBV7-3|NA|14|NA|TRBJ2-5
TGTGCCAGCAGCTTTGGCGTGGGCGACGAGACCCAGTACTTC
CASSFGVGDETQYF
>TRBV6-5|NA|12|TRBD1|TRBJ1-5
TGTGCCAGCAGTCTCCAGGACAGGGTGCCGCATTTT
CASSLQDRVPHF
>TRBV4-1|once|16|NA|TRBJ1-6
TGCGCCAGCAGCCACCCCGGGGGGGGTACTAATTCACCCCTCCACTTT
CASSHPGGGTNSPLHF
>TRBV2|NA|15|NA|TRBJ2-7
TGTGCCAGCAGTGAATTCTGGACAACCTCCTACGAGCAGTACTTC
CASSEFWTTSYEQYF
>TRBV27|NA|16|TRBD2|TRBJ2-2
TGTGCCAGCAGTTTAGCCGGGACTAGCGGCACCGGGGAGCTGTTTTTT
CASSLAGTSGTGELFF
>TRBV3-1/TRBV3-2|NA|14|TRBD2|TRBJ2-7
TGTGCCAGCCACAGAGCGGGAGAGTTTTACGAGCAGTACTTC
CASHRAGEFYEQYF
>TRBV21-1|NA|16|NA|TRBJ2-2
TGTGCCAGAGCTTTTCTCCGGACACTCAACACCGGGGAGCTGTTTTTT
CARAFLRTLNTGELFF
>TRBV6-4|NA|13|NA|TRBJ1-1
TGTGCCAGCAGTGACAGGAGGGGCACTGAAGCTTTCTTT
CASSDRRGTEAFF
>TRBV9|NA|13|NA|TRBJ2-7
TGTGCCAGCAGCGTCGGAGAGCTCTACGAGCAGTACTTC
CASSVGELYEQYF
>TRBV2|large|17|TRBD2|TRBJ2-7
TGTGCCAGCAGTACTACCGGGACTAGCGGTCTCTCCTACGAGCAGTACTTC
CASSTTGTSGLSYEQYF
>TRBV30|few|13|TRBD1|TRBJ2-1
TGTGCCTGGAGGGGACAGGCCCTCAATGAGCAGTTCTTC
CAWRGQALNEQFF
>TRBV29-1|NA|11|TRBD1|TRBJ1-1
TGCAGCGTTGAACCGACAGGGGAAGCTTTCTTT
CSVEPTGEAFF